These 21 T cell receptor beta chains were sequenced from one sample in a study of cytomegalovirus exposure and HLA in healthy donors. Researchers ran the PCR with 60 Vbeta and 13 Jbeta primers. Sequencing used immunoSEQ multiplex PCR; TCRdb keeps in-frame clones, though not all of them. The sample holds 140,000 to 150,000 clones; roughly 79% are singletons and the top ten take 6.5% to 8%. Sequences were obtained from PBMCs. These receptors were collected from a woman aged 40 to 50 in good health and CMV-seropositive.

J is TRBJ1-2 and V is TRBV27; the match to TRBD1 covers 10 bases. V dropped 4 bases and J dropped 2; count of bases not matched to a gene: 4. The CDR3 is made up of 15 amino acids. The germline CDR1 and CDR2 sequences are MNHEY and SMNVEV (reference sequence). DNA of the CDR3: TGTGCCAGCAGTTCTAGACAGGGGGCGAACTATGGCTACACCTTC. Encoded protein: CASSSRQGANYGYTF.

This clone was observed once. The rearrangement uses TRBV19 and TRBJ2-7; TRBD1 might be the D (6 bases). The CDR3 totals 17 residues. V lost 1 base, J lost 2 bases, and 18 bases lay in between. Germline assignment: CDR1 LNHDA and CDR2 SQIVND (reference sequence). The DNA of the CDR3 is TGTGCCAGTAGTATAGCCCCCAGGGGTTCTTCCACCTACGAGCAGTACTTC. Translation: CASSIAPRGSSTYEQYF.

CDR3 DNA: TGTGCCAGCAGCAATTGGTCTAGCGGGGGACCTAGCACAGATACGCAGTATTTT. Its protein product is CASSNWSSGGPSTDTQYF. The rearrangement uses TRBV21-1 and TRBJ2-3; the D segment call TRBD2 is taken from the table without a DNA check. TRBV21-1 represents a pseudogene. This CDR3 is 18 amino acids long.

The V call is TRBV30, the J call TRBJ2-3; the D gene is possibly TRBD2 (6 bases). This CDR3 is built from 16 residues. The ends were cut back, 1 base at V and 4 bases at J, with 18 bases in the middle. From germline, CDR1 is GTSNPN and CDR2 SVGIG (reference sequence). The CDR3, as DNA: TGTGCCTGGAGTGGCACCCACTCGCGGGGCTCAGATACGCAGTATTTT. This codes for CAWSGTHSRGSDTQYF.

Turning to this clone: The same CDR3 arises from other DNA sequences in this sample as well. In DNA, the CDR3 is TGTGCCAGCAGCGTGGGGACAGGGGCTAACTATGGCTACACCTTC. Translated: CASSVGTGANYGYTF. The chain uses TRBV9 and TRBJ1-2, with 10 bases aligning to TRBD1. The CDR3 consists of 15 residues. CDR1 and CDR2 from the germline V gene are SGDLS and YYNGEE. The junction had 1 base not matched to a gene; V was cut back by 2 bases and J by 0 bases.

The J gene is TRBJ2-3, the V gene TRBV6-1; 7 bases agree with TRBD2. The CDR3 length is 15 residues. Germline trimming cut 2 bases from V and 4 bases from J; bases unmatched to any gene: 6. Germline lookup yields CDR1 MNHNS and CDR2 SASEGT. CDR3 sequence reads: CASSERSGEADTQYF. Written as DNA, the CDR3 is TGTGCCAGCAGTGAAAGGAGCGGGGAAGCAGATACGCAGTATTTT.

This clone has more than one count but fewer than ten. The genes are TRBV6-1 and TRBJ1-1; D unresolved. Per the germline V gene, CDR1 is MNHNS and CDR2 is SASEGT. V lost 7 bases, J lost 0 bases, and 9 bases lay in between. This CDR3 spans 13 amino acids. The chain's CDR3 is CASTRIMNTEAFF. Written as DNA, the CDR3 is TGTGCCAGCACCCGTATTATGAACACTGAAGCTTTCTTT.

The chain employs TRBV9 and TRBJ2-2, with D possibly TRBD2 on 5 matching bases. The CDR3 consists of 15 residues. Trimming removed 5 bases from V and 6 bases from J, with 17 bases in between. Germline V CDR1 and CDR2: SGDLS, YYNGEE. The CDR3 DNA sequence: TGTGCCAGCAGTGCTTTGGGAGAAACGGCCGGGGAGCTGTTTTTT. Its translation is CASSALGETAGELFF.

This rearrangement joins TRBV30 to TRBJ2-1; D is ambiguous. The CDR3 has 11 amino acids. Trimming pared 0 bases from V and 9 bases from J, leaving 6 bases between. Looked up from germline, CDR1 is GTSNPN and CDR2 is SVGIG (reference sequence). This CDR3 reads CAWSVLGEQFF. CDR3 nucleotides: TGTGCCTGGAGTGTGCTAGGTGAGCAGTTCTTC.

The V gene is TRBV25-1, the J gene TRBJ2-5; D not resolved. V was clipped by 2 bases and J by 3 bases, with 13 bases between them. Germline assignment: CDR1 MGHDK and CDR2 SYGVNS. The CDR3 has 15 amino acids. The CDR3 DNA reads as TGTGCCAGCAGTGAAAGCCTATTAACTAAAGAGACCCAGTACTTC. This gives the protein CASSESLLTKETQYF.

This clone was seen a handful of times. The chain has TRBV10-3 and TRBJ2-7, with 9 bases fitting TRBD1. Germline trimming cut 6 bases from V and 1 base from J; bases unmatched to any gene: 7. The germline V gene encodes CDR1 ENHRY and CDR2 SYGVKD. The CDR3 is 15 residues long. CDR3 DNA sequence: TGTGCCATCAGCGGGGGGACAGGGACTTCCTACGAGCAGTACTTC. Translation gives CAISGGTGTSYEQYF.

The chain uses TRBV29-1 and TRBJ1-5, with TRBD1 matching 7 bases. Germline V gives CDR1 SQVTM, CDR2 ANQGSEA. V shed 5 bases, J shed 2 bases, and the junction held 3 bases outside the gene matches. This CDR3 comprises 13 residues. The CDR3 DNA reads as TGCAGCGTTTACACAGGGGGCAATCAGCCCCAGCATTTT. Translating gives CSVYTGGNQPQHF.

The V gene is TRBV19, the J gene TRBJ2-2; 11 nucleotides match TRBD2. Germline CDR1 reads LNHDA; CDR2 reads SQIVND (reference sequence). The CDR3 contains 16 residues. The junction had 7 bases not matched to a gene; V was cut back by 6 bases and J by 4 bases. The CDR3 nucleotides read TGTGCCAGTAGATCCGGGACTAGCGGACTCACCGGGGAGCTGTTTTTT. Translating it yields CASRSGTSGLTGELFF.

The gene calls are TRBV7-9 and TRBJ1-1, with TRBD1 as a possible D gene (6 bases). The germline CDR1 and CDR2 sequences are SEHNR and FQNEAQ (reference sequence). The CDR3 is 12 residues long. Deletions cut 10 bases from V and 5 bases from J, with 14 bases between. As DNA, the CDR3 is TGTGCCACTAACAGGGAAAGGACTGAAGCTTTCTTT. Translated, it gives CATNRERTEAFF. Combining the CDR3 with reference TRBV7-9 and TRBJ1-1 gives the whole variable domain DTGVSQNPRHKITKRGQNVTFRCDPISEHNRLYWYRQTLGQGPEFLTYFQNEAQLEKSRLLSDRFSAERPKGSFSTLEIQRTEQGDSAMYLCATNRERTEAFFGQGTRLTVV.

The CDR3 region is CASSFFMSSGNTIYF. In DNA form, the CDR3 reads TGTGCCAGCAGCTTTTTTATGAGCTCTGGAAACACCATATATTTT. V usage is TRBV7-2 and J usage is TRBJ1-3, with D hard to call. Germline CDR1 and CDR2: SGHTA and FQGNSA. V shed 3 bases and J shed 0 bases, with 9 bases lying between them. CDR3 length: 15 amino acids.

The chain employs TRBV11-3 and TRBJ2-1, with TRBD1 matching over 7 bases. The germline gives CDR1 SGHNT, CDR2 YENEEA. The V segment lost 0 bases and the J segment 5 bases; nucleotides outside the gene matches: 10. The CDR3 covers 17 residues. DNA of the CDR3: TGTGCCAGCAGCTTAGACCCTCCCCCGACAGGGCACAATGAGCAGTTCTTC. It specifies CASSLDPPPTGHNEQFF.

This chain connects TRBV28 to TRBJ1-3, with 9 bases fitting TRBD1. J lost 4 bases, V lost 3 bases, and 4 bases had no gene match. The CDR3 totals 15 residues. The germline V gene encodes CDR1 MDHEN and CDR2 SYDVKM. The CDR3 DNA follows: TGTGCCAGCAGTTTGGTTGGGACAGGGGGAAACACCATATATTTT. It yields the protein CASSLVGTGGNTIYF.

V and J are TRBV5-1 and TRBJ2-5; 8 bases are shared with TRBD2. CDR1 SGHRS and CDR2 YFSETQ come from the germline V gene. V was pared by 0 bases and J by 5 bases, with 9 bases of the junction left unmatched. The CDR3 runs 16 residues. In DNA form, the CDR3 reads TGCGCCAGCAGCTTGGTTGCCAGCGGGGGCAGGGAGACCCAGTACTTC. Translated, it gives CASSLVASGGRETQYF.

This sequence joins TRBV28 and TRBJ1-5, with TRBD1 as a possible D gene (5 bases). Germline V gene sequence: CDR1 MDHEN, CDR2 SYDVKM. The V gene lost 6 bases and the J gene lost 3 bases, with 12 bases spanning the gap. This CDR3 region has 14 residues. The DNA of the CDR3 is TGTGCCAGCAGCTCTACAGGTAACAATCAGCCCCAGCATTTT. Translating gives CASSSTGNNQPQHF.

This clone was counted only a few times. J is TRBJ1-2 and V is TRBV9; 10 bases line up with TRBD1. CDR1 SGDLS and CDR2 YYNGEE come from the germline V gene. The CDR3 extends over 14 amino acids. The junction had 4 bases not matched to a gene; V was cut back by 3 bases and J by 5 bases. CDR3 sequence (DNA): TGTGCCAGCAGCGCTGACAGGGGGCAATATGGCTACACCTTC. Protein: CASSADRGQYGYTF.

The V gene is TRBV4-1, the J gene TRBJ2-3; perhaps TRBD2 as D (6 bases). The length of the CDR3 is 14 residues. Deletions cut 4 bases from V and 2 bases from J, with 10 bases between. Germline CDR1 is MGHRA and CDR2 is YSYEKL. The DNA of the CDR3 is TGCGCCAGCAGCCCCAGGAGGGCCACAGATACGCAGTATTTT. This gives the protein CASSPRRATDTQYF.